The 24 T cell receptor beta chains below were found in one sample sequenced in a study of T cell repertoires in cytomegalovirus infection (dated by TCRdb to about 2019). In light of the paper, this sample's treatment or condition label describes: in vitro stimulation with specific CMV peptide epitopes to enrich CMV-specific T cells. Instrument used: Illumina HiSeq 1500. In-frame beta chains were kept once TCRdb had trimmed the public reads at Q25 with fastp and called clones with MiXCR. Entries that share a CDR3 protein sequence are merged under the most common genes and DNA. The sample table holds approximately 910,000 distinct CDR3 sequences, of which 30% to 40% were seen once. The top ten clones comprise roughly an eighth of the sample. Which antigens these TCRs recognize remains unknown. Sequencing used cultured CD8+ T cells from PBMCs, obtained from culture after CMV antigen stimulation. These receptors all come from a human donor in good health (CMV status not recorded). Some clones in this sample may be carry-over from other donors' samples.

CDR3 protein: CASSSRRGGLTDTQYF. CDR3 DNA: TGTGCCAGTAGTTCCCGCCGCGGGGGCCTCACAGATACGCAGTATTTT. The chain carries TRBV19 and TRBJ2-3; a weak D match, TRBD2 (7 bases). Germline CDR1 and CDR2: LNHDA and SQIVND (reference sequence). This CDR3 spans 16 amino acids. Trimming took off 5 bases at V and 2 bases at J, with 17 bases between the two ends.

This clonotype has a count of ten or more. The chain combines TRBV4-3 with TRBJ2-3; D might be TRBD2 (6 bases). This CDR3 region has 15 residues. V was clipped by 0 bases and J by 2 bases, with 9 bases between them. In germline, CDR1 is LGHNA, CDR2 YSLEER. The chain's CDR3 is CASSQEGDSTDTQYF. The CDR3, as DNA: TGCGCCAGCAGCCAAGAGGGGGACTCCACAGATACGCAGTATTTT.

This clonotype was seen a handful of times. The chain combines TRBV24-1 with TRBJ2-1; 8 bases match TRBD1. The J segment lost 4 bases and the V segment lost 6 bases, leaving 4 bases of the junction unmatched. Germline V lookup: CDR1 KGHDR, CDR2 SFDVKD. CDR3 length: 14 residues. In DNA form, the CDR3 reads TGTGCCACCAGTAGGACAGGGAATTACAATGAGCAGTTCTTC. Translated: CATSRTGNYNEQFF.

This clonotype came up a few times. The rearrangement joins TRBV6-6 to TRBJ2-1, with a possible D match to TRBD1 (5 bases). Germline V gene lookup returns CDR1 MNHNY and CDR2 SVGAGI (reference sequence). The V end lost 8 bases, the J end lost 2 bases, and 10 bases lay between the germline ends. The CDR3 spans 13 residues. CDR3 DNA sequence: TGTGCCAGCCAAGGGGAAGCCTACAATGAGCAGTTCTTC. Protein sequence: CASQGEAYNEQFF.

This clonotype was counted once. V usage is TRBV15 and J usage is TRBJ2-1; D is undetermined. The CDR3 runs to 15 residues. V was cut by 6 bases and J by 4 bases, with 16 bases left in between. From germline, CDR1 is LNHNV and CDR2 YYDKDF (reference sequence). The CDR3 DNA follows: TGTGCCACCAGGGTGGATCAAGCGAGGTACAATGAGCAGTTCTTC. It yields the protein CATRVDQARYNEQFF.

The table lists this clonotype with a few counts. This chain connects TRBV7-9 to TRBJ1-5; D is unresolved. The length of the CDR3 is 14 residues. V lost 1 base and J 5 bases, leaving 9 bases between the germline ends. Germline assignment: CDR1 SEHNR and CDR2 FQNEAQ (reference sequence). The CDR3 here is CASSLVGGYQPQHF. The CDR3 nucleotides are TGTGCCAGCAGCTTAGTGGGTGGATATCAGCCCCAGCATTTT.

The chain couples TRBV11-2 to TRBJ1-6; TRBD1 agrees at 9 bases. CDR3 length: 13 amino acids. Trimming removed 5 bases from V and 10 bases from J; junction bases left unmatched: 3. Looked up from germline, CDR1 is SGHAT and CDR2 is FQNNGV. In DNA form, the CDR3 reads TGTGCCAGCAGCCCGGACAGGGGATCACCCCTCCACTTT. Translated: CASSPDRGSPLHF.

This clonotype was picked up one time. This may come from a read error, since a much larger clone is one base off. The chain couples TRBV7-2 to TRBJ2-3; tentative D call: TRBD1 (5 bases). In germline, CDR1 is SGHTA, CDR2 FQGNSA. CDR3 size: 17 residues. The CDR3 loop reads CANSLSGNQRRTDTQYF. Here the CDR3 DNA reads TGTGCCAACAGCCTTTCAGGGAATCAACGACGCACAGATACGCAGTATTTT.

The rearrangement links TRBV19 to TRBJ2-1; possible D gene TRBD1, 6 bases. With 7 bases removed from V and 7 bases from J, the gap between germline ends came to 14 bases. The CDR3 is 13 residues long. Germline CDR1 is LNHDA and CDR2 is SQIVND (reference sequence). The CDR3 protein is CASTLDSRNEQFF. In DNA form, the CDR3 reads TGTGCCAGTACCCTGGACAGCAGGAATGAGCAGTTCTTC.

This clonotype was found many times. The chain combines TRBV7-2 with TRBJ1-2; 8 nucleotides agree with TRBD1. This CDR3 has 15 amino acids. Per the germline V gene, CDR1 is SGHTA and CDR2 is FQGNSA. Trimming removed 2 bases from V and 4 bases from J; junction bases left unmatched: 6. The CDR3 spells CASSLRTGRGYGYTF. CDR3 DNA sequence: TGTGCCAGCAGCTTACGGACAGGGCGGGGCTATGGCTACACCTTC.

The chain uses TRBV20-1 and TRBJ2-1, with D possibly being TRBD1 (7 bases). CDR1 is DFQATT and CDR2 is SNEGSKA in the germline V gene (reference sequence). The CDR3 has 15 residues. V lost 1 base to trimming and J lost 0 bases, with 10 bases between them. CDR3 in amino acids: CSARGQGGSYNEQFF. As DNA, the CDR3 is TGCAGTGCTAGAGGCCAGGGGGGCTCCTACAATGAGCAGTTCTTC.

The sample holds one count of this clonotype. CDR3 sequence (DNA): TGCAGTGCTCACTCGACAGATTTCAGCAATCAGCCCCAGCATTTT. It specifies CSAHSTDFSNQPQHF. This chain joins TRBV20-1 and TRBJ1-5; D might be TRBD1 (5 bases). Per the germline V gene, CDR1 is DFQATT and CDR2 is SNEGSKA (reference sequence). Trimming left V 5 bases short and J 1 base short, with 15 bases between. CDR3 length: 15 residues.

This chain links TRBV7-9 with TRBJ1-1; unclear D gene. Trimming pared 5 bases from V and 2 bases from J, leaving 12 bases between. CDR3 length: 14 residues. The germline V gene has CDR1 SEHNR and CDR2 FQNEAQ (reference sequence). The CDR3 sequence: CASSINLGNTEAFF. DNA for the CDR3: TGTGCCAGCAGCATAAATCTGGGAAACACTGAAGCTTTCTTT.

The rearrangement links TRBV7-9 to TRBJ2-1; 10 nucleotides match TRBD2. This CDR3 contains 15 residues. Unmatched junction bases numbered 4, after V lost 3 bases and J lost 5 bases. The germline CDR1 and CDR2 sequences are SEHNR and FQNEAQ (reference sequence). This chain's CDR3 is CASSFTSGEHNEQFF. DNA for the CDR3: TGTGCCAGCAGCTTCACTAGCGGGGAACACAATGAGCAGTTCTTC.

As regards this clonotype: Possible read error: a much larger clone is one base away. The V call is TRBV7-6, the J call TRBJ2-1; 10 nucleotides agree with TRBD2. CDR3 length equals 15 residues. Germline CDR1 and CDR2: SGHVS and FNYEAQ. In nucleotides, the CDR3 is TGTGCCAGCAGCTTAAGGAGCGGGGGGGCTGATGAGCAGTTGTTC. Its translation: CASSLRSGGADEQLF.

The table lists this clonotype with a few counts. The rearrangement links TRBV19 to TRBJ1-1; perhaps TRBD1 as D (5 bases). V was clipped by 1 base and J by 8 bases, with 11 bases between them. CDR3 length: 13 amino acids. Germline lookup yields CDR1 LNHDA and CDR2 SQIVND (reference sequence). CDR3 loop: CASSIARWGEAFF. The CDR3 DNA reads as TGTGCCAGTAGTATAGCTCGGTGGGGCGAAGCTTTCTTT.

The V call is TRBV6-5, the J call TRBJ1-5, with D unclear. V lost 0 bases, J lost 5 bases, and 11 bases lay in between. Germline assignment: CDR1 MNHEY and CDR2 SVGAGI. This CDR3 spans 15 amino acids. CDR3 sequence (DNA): TGTGCCAGCAGTTACTCGGGTCAGAGGGATCAGCCCCAGCATTTT. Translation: CASSYSGQRDQPQHF.

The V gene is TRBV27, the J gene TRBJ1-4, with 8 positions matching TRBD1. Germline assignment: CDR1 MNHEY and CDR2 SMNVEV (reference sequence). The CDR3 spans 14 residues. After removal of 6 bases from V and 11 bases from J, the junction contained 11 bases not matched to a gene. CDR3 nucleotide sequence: TGTGCCAGCAGGCAATCAGGGGGCGCGTTGAAACTGTTTTTT. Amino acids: CASRQSGGALKLFF.

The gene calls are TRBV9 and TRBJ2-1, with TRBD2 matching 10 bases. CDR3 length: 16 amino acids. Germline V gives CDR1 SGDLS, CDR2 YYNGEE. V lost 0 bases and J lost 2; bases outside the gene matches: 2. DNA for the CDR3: TGTGCCAGCAGCGTAGACGGACTAGCGGCCTACAATGAGCAGTTCTTC. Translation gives CASSVDGLAAYNEQFF.

The CDR3 DNA follows: TGTGCCAGCAGCTTGAGCAACGAACTCTACAATGAGCAGTTCTTC. This gives the protein CASSLSNELYNEQFF. V usage is TRBV5-6 and J usage is TRBJ2-1; D is uncertain. The CDR3 covers 15 residues. The V gene lost 1 base and the J gene lost 3 bases, with 11 bases spanning the gap. The germline V gene has CDR1 SGHDT and CDR2 YYEEEE.

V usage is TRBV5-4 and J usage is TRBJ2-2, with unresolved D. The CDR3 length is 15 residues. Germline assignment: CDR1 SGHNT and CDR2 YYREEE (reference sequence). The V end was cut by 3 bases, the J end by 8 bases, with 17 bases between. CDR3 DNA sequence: TGTGCCAGCAGCTCGGCCCCCACGCTCCCGGGGGAGCTGTTTTTT. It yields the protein CASSSAPTLPGELFF. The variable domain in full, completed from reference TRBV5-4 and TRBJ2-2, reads ETGVTQSPTHLIKTRGQQVTLRCSSQSGHNTVSWYQQALGQGPQFIFQYYREEENGRGNFPPRFSGLQFPNYSSELNVNALELDDSALYLCASSSAPTLPGELFFGEGSRLTVL.

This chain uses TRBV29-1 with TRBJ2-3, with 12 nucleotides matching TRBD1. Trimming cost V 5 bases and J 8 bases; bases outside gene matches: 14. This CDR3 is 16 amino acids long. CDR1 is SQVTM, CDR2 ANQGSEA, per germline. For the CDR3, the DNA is TGCAGCGTTAAAGGTCTTGGGGACAGGGGGCGAGGTACGCAGTATTTT. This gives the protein CSVKGLGDRGRGTQYF.

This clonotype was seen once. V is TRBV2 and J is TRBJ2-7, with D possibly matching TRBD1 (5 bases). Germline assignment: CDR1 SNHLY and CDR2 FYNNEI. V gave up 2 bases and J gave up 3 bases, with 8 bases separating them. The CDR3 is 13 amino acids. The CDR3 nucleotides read TGTGCCAGCAGTGAAAGCAGGGTCTACGAGCAGTACGTC. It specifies CASSESRVYEQYV.

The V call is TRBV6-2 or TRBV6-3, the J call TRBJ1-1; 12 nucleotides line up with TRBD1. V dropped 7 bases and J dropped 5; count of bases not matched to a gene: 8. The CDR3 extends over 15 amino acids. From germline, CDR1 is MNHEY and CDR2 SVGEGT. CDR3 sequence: CASTGTGGRSTEAFF. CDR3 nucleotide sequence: TGTGCCAGCACCGGGACAGGGGGCCGGAGTACTGAAGCTTTCTTT.